The 16 T cell receptor beta chains given below trace back to one sample, sequenced in a study of shared clonotypes between healthy human individuals. Data came from immunoSEQ multiplex PCR; TCRdb stores just in-frame clones and leaves some out. The sample includes some 1,900,000 clones, just under 95% seen only once; the top ten take 0.9% to 1.5%. It was CD45RO-negative cells, positively selected for CCR7, that made up naive CD8 cells, with terminally differentiated effector memory CD45RA+ cells excluded. Specimen: naive CD8+ T cells sorted from blood. These receptors all stem from a man aged 18 to 29 in good health.

This chain connects TRBV6-1 to TRBJ2-1, with D perhaps assigned TRBD1 or TRBD2 (5 bases each). The CDR3 contains 11 residues. Germline V gene data show CDR1 as MNHNS and CDR2 as SASEGT. Trimming pared 8 bases from V and 12 bases from J, leaving 14 bases between. The CDR3 region is CASGGSYGQFF. The CDR3 nucleotides are TGTGCCAGCGGGGGATCCTATGGGCAGTTCTTC.

This chain uses TRBV9 with TRBJ2-1; D is unresolved. Trimming cost V 0 bases and J 7 bases, with 8 bases left between them. Germline V lookup: CDR1 SGDLS, CDR2 YYNGEE. CDR3 length: 13 residues. DNA for the CDR3: TGTGCCAGCAGCGTAGGGGCTAGTAATGAGCAGTTCTTC. Translation gives CASSVGASNEQFF.

The chain employs TRBV4-1 and TRBJ2-5; D is unclear. CDR3 length: 16 residues. The V gene's germline CDR1 is MGHRA and CDR2 YSYEKL. Trimming cost V 1 base and J 2 bases, with 14 bases left between them. CDR3 sequence (DNA): TGCGCCAGCAGCCAAGTCACCTGGGCAGAACAAGAGACCCAGTACTTC. This codes for CASSQVTWAEQETQYF.

The J gene is TRBJ2-3, the V gene TRBV30; TRBD2 is a possible D gene (5 bases). Trimming stripped 0 bases from V and 0 bases from J, with 10 bases between. The CDR3 sequence is 15 residues long. Germline V gives CDR1 GTSNPN, CDR2 SVGIG (reference sequence). The chain's CDR3 is CAWSVLPSSTDTQYF. The CDR3 DNA reads TGTGCCTGGAGTGTACTTCCTAGCAGCACAGATACGCAGTATTTT.

V gene TRBV14 combines with J gene TRBJ2-7, with 9 positions matching TRBD2. V lost 1 base to trimming and J lost 5 bases; unmatched junction nucleotides: 6. CDR1 is SGHDN, CDR2 FVKESK, per germline. This CDR3 region has 15 residues. CDR3 bases: TGTGCCAGCAGCCAAGTCGGCGGGGGGGTCGACGAGCAGTACTTC. Its protein is CASSQVGGGVDEQYF.

This chain links TRBV5-1 with TRBJ1-6; TRBD1 aligns across 8 bases. Germline V CDR1 and CDR2: SGHRS, YFSETQ. V trimming: 4 bases; J trimming: 7 bases; junction bases outside the gene matches: 4. CDR3 length: 14 amino acids. The CDR3 here is CASSTDRGNSPLHF. The CDR3 region has the DNA TGCGCCAGCAGCACCGACAGGGGAAATTCACCCCTCCACTTT.

The rearrangement links TRBV19 to TRBJ1-1; D call uncertain. Germline V gene lookup returns CDR1 LNHDA and CDR2 SQIVND (reference sequence). The V gene lost 3 bases and the J gene lost 11 bases, with 10 bases spanning the gap. The length of the CDR3 is 11 residues. CDR3 nucleotides: TGTGCCAGTAGTATGTACGGGGAGGCTTTCTTT. As protein: CASSMYGEAFF. The full variable domain, in which reference TRBV19 and TRBJ1-1 provide the parts outside the CDR3, is DGGITQSPKYLFRKEGQNVTLSCEQNLNHDAMYWYRQDPGQGLRLIYYSQIVNDFQKGDIAEGYSVSREKKESFPLTVTSAQKNPTAFYLCASSMYGEAFFGQGTRLTVV.

Remarks on this clone: Other DNA sequences of this sample code for an identical CDR3. The chain is built from TRBV5-6 and TRBJ2-5; D may be TRBD1 (5 bases). Trimming took off 0 bases at V and 2 bases at J, with 5 bases between the two ends. The germline V gene has CDR1 SGHDT and CDR2 YYEEEE. CDR3 size: 13 residues. The CDR3 DNA reads TGTGCCAGCAGCTTGGGACAGCAAGAGACCCAGTACTTC. This codes for CASSLGQQETQYF.

The rearrangement uses TRBV11-2 and TRBJ1-6, with D possibly TRBD1 on 5 matching bases. The CDR3 contains 16 residues. Deletions cut 5 bases from V and 0 bases from J, with 11 bases between. Germline-derived CDR1 and CDR2 are SGHAT and FQNNGV. CDR3 sequence reads: CASSKQADSYNSPLHF. The CDR3 bases are TGTGCCAGCAGCAAACAGGCAGACTCCTATAATTCACCCCTCCACTTT.

In this sample, this clone turned up once. Distinct nucleotide sequences in the sample also encode this CDR3. The CDR3 region is CASSLSSPSYEQYF. The CDR3 bases are TGTGCCAGCAGCTTGTCCTCCCCCAGCTACGAGCAGTACTTC. The V and J genes are TRBV5-6 and TRBJ2-7, with D hard to call. CDR1 is SGHDT and CDR2 is YYEEEE in the germline V gene. The CDR3 is 14 residues long. Trimming took off 1 base at V and 3 bases at J, with 11 bases between the two ends.

The genes are TRBV4-3 and TRBJ2-1; 7 bases are a match to TRBD2. The junction had 16 bases not matched to a gene; V was cut back by 2 bases and J by 0 bases. CDR3 length equals 20 residues. The germline V gene encodes CDR1 LGHNA and CDR2 YSLEER. The CDR3 bases are TGCGCCAGCAGCCAACGGTGGCAGCTAGCGGAAAGGAGCTCCTACAATGAGCAGTTCTTC. This codes for CASSQRWQLAERSSYNEQFF.

The rearrangement links TRBV28 to TRBJ1-5; TRBD1 aligns across 8 bases. V lost 5 bases, J lost 0 bases, and 12 bases stayed unmatched. This CDR3 has 18 residues. Germline V gene sequence: CDR1 MDHEN, CDR2 SYDVKM. The CDR3, as DNA: TGTGCCAGCAGTCAGGACAGGGCTTCCTTTCTTAGCAATCAGCCCCAGCATTTT. Translation gives CASSQDRASFLSNQPQHF.

The V gene is TRBV28, the J gene TRBJ2-1; D gene unclear. Between the trimmed V and J ends, which lost 3 bases and 5 bases, there was a span of 11 bases. The germline CDR1 and CDR2 sequences are MDHEN and SYDVKM. This CDR3 region has 14 residues. The CDR3 loop is CASSFHSWDNEQFF. CDR3 DNA sequence: TGTGCCAGCAGTTTTCATAGTTGGGACAATGAGCAGTTCTTC.

The CDR3 DNA follows: TGTGCCAGCGCAGGGGGTTGGACGGAAGAGACCCAGTACTTC. Protein: CASAGGWTEETQYF. The chain couples TRBV19 to TRBJ2-5; 7 positions agree with TRBD1. Germline loops: CDR1 LNHDA, CDR2 SQIVND (reference sequence). V trimming: 9 bases; J trimming: 3 bases; junction bases outside the gene matches: 10. There are 14 residues in the CDR3.

This clone was found once. For the CDR3, the DNA is TGTGCCAGCACTACCCCGGGACTAGCGGCCACCGGGGAGCTGTTTTTT. Translated: CASTTPGLAATGELFF. This rearrangement joins TRBV2 to TRBJ2-2; 11 positions match TRBD2. This CDR3 contains 16 residues. The germline gives CDR1 SNHLY, CDR2 FYNNEI. V gave up 7 bases and J gave up 4 bases; unmatched junction bases: 8.

In DNA, the CDR3 is TGTGCTAGTGGTTTGTTCGGGGAAAGCTACGAGCAGTACTTC. Amino acid sequence: CASGLFGESYEQYF. The genes are TRBV12-5 and TRBJ2-7; possible D gene TRBD2, 5 bases. V lost 2 bases, J lost 3 bases, and 11 bases lay in between. The CDR3 is made up of 14 amino acids. CDR1 LGHNT and CDR2 FRNRAP come from the germline V gene.